The 10 T cell receptor beta chains listed next were all sequenced from one sample in a study of blood T cell repertoires in COVID-19. Profiling relied on immunoSEQ multiplex PCR, and the TCRdb table lists in-frame clones only, not all of them. Of roughly 150,000 clones listed, over 70% are singletons. Sequencing input: peripheral blood. These receptors all stem from a woman in her 70s who had recovered from COVID-19.

The V and J genes are TRBV5-1 and TRBJ2-7, with TRBD2 matching over 13 bases. Germline assignment: CDR1 SGHRS and CDR2 YFSETQ. The CDR3 is 19 amino acids. Unmatched junction bases numbered 19, after V lost 4 bases and J lost 6 bases. CDR3: CASSQTPGLAGASGVEQYF. Here the CDR3 DNA reads TGCGCCAGCAGCCAGACCCCCGGACTAGCGGGGGCCTCCGGGGTCGAGCAGTACTTC.

Comment on this clone: One end of the junction varies from germline; a read error may be responsible. The chain couples TRBV18 to TRBJ1-2; 8 positions match TRBD1. Germline CDR1 reads KGHSH; CDR2 reads LQKENI. The CDR3 has 15 amino acids. The CDR3 reads CASSPVYRDRNSILF. The CDR3 DNA follows: TGTGCCAGCTCACCAGTCTACCGGGACAGGAACTCCATTCTTTTC.

Of note for this clone: The identical CDR3 is also encoded by other nucleotide sequences in the sample. The chain employs TRBV5-1 and TRBJ2-3; possible D gene TRBD1, 5 bases. This CDR3 region has 14 residues. Trimming cost V 0 bases and J 1 base, with 6 bases left between them. Germline CDR1 and CDR2: SGHRS and YFSETQ. The CDR3 region is CASSLEGGTDTQYF. Here the CDR3 DNA reads TGCGCCAGCAGCTTGGAAGGGGGCACAGATACGCAGTATTTT.

The table lists this clone with a count of one. This chain joins TRBV9 and TRBJ2-6, with a possible D match to TRBD2 (5 bases). Germline CDR1 reads SGDLS; CDR2 reads YYNGEE. V was trimmed by 3 bases and J by 0 bases, leaving 13 bases between them. The CDR3 runs 17 residues. The CDR3 loop reads CASSGAASHSGANVLTF. CDR3 nucleotide sequence: TGTGCCAGCAGCGGAGCGGCATCTCACTCTGGGGCCAACGTCCTGACTTTC.

This clone showed up just once. The J gene is TRBJ1-1, the V gene TRBV11-2, with D perhaps TRBD1 (6 bases). The germline CDR1 and CDR2 sequences are SGHAT and FQNNGV. The V and J ends lost 8 bases and 1 base respectively, with 11 bases between them. The CDR3 extends over 13 amino acids. CDR3 in amino acids: CASGRTANTEAFF. The CDR3 region has the DNA TGTGCCAGCGGAAGGACAGCGAACACTGAAGCTTTCTTT.

The V gene is TRBV2, the J gene TRBJ2-3; TRBD1 matches at 8 bases. The trim removed 0 bases at V and 6 bases at J, leaving 5 bases unmatched. This CDR3 contains 15 residues. Germline V gene data show CDR1 as SNHLY and CDR2 as FYNNEI. The CDR3 protein is CASSEAGTGGDTQYF. CDR3 sequence (DNA): TGTGCCAGCAGTGAAGCCGGGACAGGTGGGGATACGCAGTATTTT.

This clone was observed once. Other DNA sequences in the sample encode the same CDR3. J is TRBJ1-5 and V is TRBV5-5; TRBD1 might be the D (6 bases). Per germline, CDR1 SGHKS and CDR2 YYEKEE (reference sequence). V lost 0 bases, J lost 0 bases, and 19 bases lay in between. The CDR3 is 19 residues long. The CDR3 here is CASSLGGWGGAPSNQPQHF. The CDR3 bases are TGTGCCAGCAGCTTGGGTGGCTGGGGGGGGGCCCCTAGCAATCAGCCCCAGCATTTT. Combining the CDR3 with reference TRBV5-5 and TRBJ1-5 gives the whole variable domain DAGVTQSPTHLIKTRGQQVTLRCSPISGHKSVSWYQQVLGQGPQFIFQYYEKEERGRGNFPDRFSARQFPNYSSELNVNALLLGDSALYLCASSLGGWGGAPSNQPQHFGDGTRLSIL.

The V call is TRBV4-3, the J call TRBJ2-5; 9 positions match TRBD1. Germline-derived CDR1 and CDR2 are LGHNA and YSLEER. The CDR3 sequence is 15 residues long. V was clipped by 4 bases and J by 1 base; unmatched bases: 4. CDR3 nucleotide sequence: TGCGCCAGCAGCCCGGACAGGGGTACCCAAGAGACCCAGTACTTC. Protein product: CASSPDRGTQETQYF.

The gene calls are TRBV28 and TRBJ2-5, with 8 nucleotides matching TRBD2. The CDR3 spans 15 residues. J was trimmed by 4 bases and V by 6 bases; bases with no gene match: 10. The germline V gene has CDR1 MDHEN and CDR2 SYDVKM. The chain's CDR3 is CASRPGSSGRETQYF. DNA for the CDR3: TGTGCCAGCAGGCCGGGGTCTAGCGGGCGAGAGACCCAGTACTTC.

The chain is built from TRBV5-1 and TRBJ2-5; the D is unclear. From germline, CDR1 is SGHRS and CDR2 YFSETQ. V gave up 4 bases and J gave up 5 bases, with 15 bases separating them. The CDR3 runs 14 residues. In DNA form, the CDR3 reads TGCGCCAGCAGCCTCCCTAGGTCCCAGGAGACCCAGTACTTC. Amino acids: CASSLPRSQETQYF.